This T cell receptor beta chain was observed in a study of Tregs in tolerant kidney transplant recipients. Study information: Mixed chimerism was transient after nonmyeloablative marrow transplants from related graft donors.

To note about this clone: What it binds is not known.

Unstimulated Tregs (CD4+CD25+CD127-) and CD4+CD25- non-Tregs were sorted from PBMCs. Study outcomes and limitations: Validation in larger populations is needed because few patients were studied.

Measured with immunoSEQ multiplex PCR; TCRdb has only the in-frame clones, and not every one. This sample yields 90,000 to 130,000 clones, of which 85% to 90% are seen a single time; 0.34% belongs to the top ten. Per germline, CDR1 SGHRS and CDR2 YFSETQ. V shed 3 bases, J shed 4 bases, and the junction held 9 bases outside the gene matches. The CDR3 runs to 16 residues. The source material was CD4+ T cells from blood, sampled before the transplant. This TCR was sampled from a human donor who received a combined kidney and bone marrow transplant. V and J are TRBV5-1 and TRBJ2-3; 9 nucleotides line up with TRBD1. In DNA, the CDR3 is TGCGCCAGCAGCTGGAGGTCGGGACAGGGATCAGATACGCAGTATTTT. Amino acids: CASSWRSGQGSDTQYF.